This T cell receptor beta chain was documented in a study of CD8+CD57+ T cells in acquired aplastic anemia. Per germline, CDR1 SEHNR and CDR2 FQNEAQ (reference sequence). The CDR3 length is 11 residues. V gave up 4 bases and J gave up 16 bases; unmatched junction bases: 4. It was patients with CD8+CD57+ cell expansion by flow cytometry who were chosen for sequencing. Patients were untreated when blood was sampled. Profiling that covered TCR beta VDJ and CDR3 relied on genomic DNA as its template. TCRdb used MiXCR to reprocess the reads, holding one entry per CDR3 protein. This sample has a few hundred thousand distinct CDR3 sequences, with around 30% found just once.

The V call is TRBV7-9, the J call TRBJ1-6, with 7 positions matching TRBD1. Material for sequencing was sorted CD4+, CD8+, or CD8+CD57+ T cells (not recorded which) from PBMCs. The source of this sequence is a human donor with aplastic anemia. The CDR3 DNA is TGTGCCAGCAGCTCGGACAGGCCACTCCACTTT. Its protein product is CASSSDRPLHF.